These T cell receptor beta chains were read from a single sample in a study of blood T cell repertoires in COVID-19. Assay: immunoSEQ multiplex PCR; the TCRdb copy retains only in-frame clones and omits some. The sample contains 140,000 or so clones, around 90% of which appear only once. The sample comprised peripheral blood. These receptors all come from a man aged 65 to 79 with acute or convalescent COVID-19. Each CDR3 is given with its conserved first and last residue. The D gene is left open where the match is weak. Rows give clone size only sometimes, using once, few, many, or a class for an expanded clone.

J,V,D,size,DNA,CDR3
TRBJ2-4,TRBV21-1,NA,once,TGTGCCAGAATACAGGGTAAGCGCGAAAACATTCAGTACTTC,CARIQGKRENIQYF
TRBJ1-2,TRBV14,NA,few,TGTGCCAGCAGCCAAGTAGAGGGTTGGGCCTATGGCTACACCTTC,CASSQVEGWAYGYTF
TRBJ1-1,TRBV27,NA,NA,TGTGCCAGCAGTTTGACAGTAATGAACACTGAAGCTTTCTTT,CASSLTVMNTEAFF
TRBJ2-1,TRBV6-5,NA,NA,TGTGCCAGCAGCGGACACAGCTCCTCCTACAATGAGCAGTTCTTC,CASSGHSSSYNEQFF
TRBJ2-3,TRBV11-2,TRBD2,NA,TGTGCCAGCAGCCCCTTAGCGGGGGAACCGGGGGATACGCAGTATTTT,CASSPLAGEPGDTQYF
TRBJ1-2,TRBV10-2,TRBD1,few,TGCGCCAGCAGTGTTCAGGGGGGCTATGGCTACACCTTC,CASSVQGGYGYTF
TRBJ2-3,TRBV20-1,NA,NA,TGCAGTGCTAGTTTTCTAGATACGCAGTATTTT,CSASFLDTQYF
TRBJ1-6,TRBV3-1/TRBV3-2,TRBD1,NA,TGTGCCAGCGCACAGGGGAGCTCCTATAATTCACCCCTCCACTTT,CASAQGSSYNSPLHF
TRBJ1-6,TRBV6-4,NA,once,TGTGCCAGCAGTGCTACAGGGAACAATTCACCCCTCCACTTT,CASSATGNNSPLHF
TRBJ1-5,TRBV6-1,NA,NA,TGTGCCAGCAGTGAGCAGGGGATGAATCAGCCCCAGCATTTT,CASSEQGMNQPQHF
TRBJ2-7,TRBV21-1,NA,NA,TGTGCCAGCAGCGTAGGGACTAGCGATAGAAATCCCTACGAGCAGTACTTC,CASSVGTSDRNPYEQYF
TRBJ1-6,TRBV7-9,NA,NA,TGTGCCAGCAGCCCGCTGGGAGATTCACCCCTCCACTTT,CASSPLGDSPLHF
TRBJ1-2,TRBV3-1/TRBV3-2,NA,NA,TGTGCCAGTAGCCATCAAGGCGGGGGCGGCTATGGCTACACCTTC,CASSHQGGGGYGYTF
TRBJ1-2,TRBV3-1/TRBV3-2,NA,few,TGTGCCAGCAGCCGCCAGGGGATAGATGGCTACACCTTC,CASSRQGIDGYTF
TRBJ2-7,TRBV27,TRBD2,once,TGTGCCAGCAGTTTAGGGACTAGCTACCTCTACGAGCAGTACTTC,CASSLGTSYLYEQYF
TRBJ2-7,TRBV28,TRBD2,NA,TGTGCCAGCAGTTTCCCCACGGGTAGCGGGAGAAACGGCGAGCAGTACTTC,CASSFPTGSGRNGEQYF
TRBJ1-2,TRBV2,NA,once,TGTGCCAGCAGTGAAGCAGGAGCGGGGTATGGCTACACCTTC,CASSEAGAGYGYTF
TRBJ2-3,TRBV11-3,TRBD1,NA,TGTGCCAGCAGCCCCGGGACAGGTTCACGCACAGATACGCAGTATTTT,CASSPGTGSRTDTQYF
TRBJ2-1,TRBV5-4,NA,NA,TGTGCCAGCAGCTTAGGACAGTACAATGAGCAGTTCTTC,CASSLGQYNEQFF
TRBJ1-1,TRBV2,NA,NA,TGTGCCAGCAGGATTCAGGGTGAGGAAACTGAAGCTTTCTTT,CASRIQGEETEAFF
TRBJ2-2,TRBV19,TRBD1,NA,TGTGCCAGTAGTAGGGGGACAGGGCGGATCGGGGAGCTGTTTTTT,CASSRGTGRIGELFF
TRBJ1-3,TRBV19,NA,NA,TGTGCCAGTACCCGGACTGGCTCTGGAAACACCATATATTTT,CASTRTGSGNTIYF
TRBJ2-3,TRBV5-3,NA,NA,TGTGCCAGAAGTCAACAGGGCAGGGATGGCACAGATACGCAGTATTTT,CARSQQGRDGTDTQYF
TRBJ1-4,TRBV6-6,TRBD1,NA,TGTGCCAGCAGAACGACAGGGGGGGACGAAAAACTGTTTTTT,CASRTTGGDEKLFF
TRBJ2-6,TRBV19,NA,NA,TGTGCCAGTAGTATTTGGGGGCGCGGGGCCAACGTCCTGACTTTC,CASSIWGRGANVLTF
TRBJ1-6,TRBV3-1/TRBV3-2,TRBD1,once,TGTGCCAGCAGACCGCAGGGGGCAGGTTCACCCCTCCACTTT,CASRPQGAGSPLHF
TRBJ1-5,TRBV6-5,NA,NA,TGTGCCAGCAGCGGGGGGGCACTTGGTCAGCCCCAGCATTTT,CASSGGALGQPQHF
TRBJ2-2,TRBV11-3,TRBD1,NA,TGTGCCAGCAGCTTAGATCTAGACAGGGGGCCGGGCACCGGGGAGCTGTTTTTT,CASSLDLDRGPGTGELFF
TRBJ2-3,TRBV7-2,NA,few,TGTGCCAGCAGCCTAAGCACAGATACGCAGTATTTT,CASSLSTDTQYF
TRBJ1-5,TRBV7-2,TRBD1,NA,TGTGCCAGCAGCTTAGAAGGACAGGCCAATCAGCCCCAGCATTTT,CASSLEGQANQPQHF
TRBJ2-5,TRBV5-1,TRBD2,NA,TGCGCCAGCAGTCCTGGCCAACTAGCGGGAGGGCAAGAGACCCAGTACTTC,CASSPGQLAGGQETQYF
TRBJ1-2,TRBV5-1,NA,few,TGCGCCAGCAGCTGGGATTTAACGGGACACCGAAACTATGGCTACACCTTC,CASSWDLTGHRNYGYTF
TRBJ2-1,TRBV28,NA,few,TGTGCCAGCAGTTTACTGGGACAAAGCAATGAGCAGTTCTTC,CASSLLGQSNEQFF
TRBJ2-2,TRBV7-9,TRBD1,NA,TGTGCCAGCAGCCCTGGGACAGCTAACACCGGGGAGCTGTTTTTT,CASSPGTANTGELFF
TRBJ1-6,TRBV12-5,NA,NA,TGTGCTAGTGGTTTGTATGGAGAAGGGAGCGCCTATAATTCACCCCTCCACTTT,CASGLYGEGSAYNSPLHF
TRBJ2-1,TRBV10-2,TRBD2,NA,TGCGCCAGCAGGGGATCCAGACTAGCGGGAGGAGTCTACAATGAGCAGTTCTTC,CASRGSRLAGGVYNEQFF